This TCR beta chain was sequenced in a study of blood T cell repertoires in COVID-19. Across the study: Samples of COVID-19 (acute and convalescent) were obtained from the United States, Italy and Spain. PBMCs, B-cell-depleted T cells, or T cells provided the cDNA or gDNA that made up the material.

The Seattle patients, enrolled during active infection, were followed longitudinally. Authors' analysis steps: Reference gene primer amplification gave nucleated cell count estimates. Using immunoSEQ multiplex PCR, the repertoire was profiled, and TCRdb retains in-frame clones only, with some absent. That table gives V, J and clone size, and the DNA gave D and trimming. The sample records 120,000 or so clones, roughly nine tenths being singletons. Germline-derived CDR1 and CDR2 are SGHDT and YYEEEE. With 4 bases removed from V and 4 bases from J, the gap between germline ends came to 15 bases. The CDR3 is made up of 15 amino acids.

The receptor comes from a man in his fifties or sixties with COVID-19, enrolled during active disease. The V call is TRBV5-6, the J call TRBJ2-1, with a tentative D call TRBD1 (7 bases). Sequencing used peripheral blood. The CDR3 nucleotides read TGTGCCAGCAGCCCCAGGGGGGCGGGGTACAATGAGCAGTTCTTC. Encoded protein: CASSPRGAGYNEQFF.